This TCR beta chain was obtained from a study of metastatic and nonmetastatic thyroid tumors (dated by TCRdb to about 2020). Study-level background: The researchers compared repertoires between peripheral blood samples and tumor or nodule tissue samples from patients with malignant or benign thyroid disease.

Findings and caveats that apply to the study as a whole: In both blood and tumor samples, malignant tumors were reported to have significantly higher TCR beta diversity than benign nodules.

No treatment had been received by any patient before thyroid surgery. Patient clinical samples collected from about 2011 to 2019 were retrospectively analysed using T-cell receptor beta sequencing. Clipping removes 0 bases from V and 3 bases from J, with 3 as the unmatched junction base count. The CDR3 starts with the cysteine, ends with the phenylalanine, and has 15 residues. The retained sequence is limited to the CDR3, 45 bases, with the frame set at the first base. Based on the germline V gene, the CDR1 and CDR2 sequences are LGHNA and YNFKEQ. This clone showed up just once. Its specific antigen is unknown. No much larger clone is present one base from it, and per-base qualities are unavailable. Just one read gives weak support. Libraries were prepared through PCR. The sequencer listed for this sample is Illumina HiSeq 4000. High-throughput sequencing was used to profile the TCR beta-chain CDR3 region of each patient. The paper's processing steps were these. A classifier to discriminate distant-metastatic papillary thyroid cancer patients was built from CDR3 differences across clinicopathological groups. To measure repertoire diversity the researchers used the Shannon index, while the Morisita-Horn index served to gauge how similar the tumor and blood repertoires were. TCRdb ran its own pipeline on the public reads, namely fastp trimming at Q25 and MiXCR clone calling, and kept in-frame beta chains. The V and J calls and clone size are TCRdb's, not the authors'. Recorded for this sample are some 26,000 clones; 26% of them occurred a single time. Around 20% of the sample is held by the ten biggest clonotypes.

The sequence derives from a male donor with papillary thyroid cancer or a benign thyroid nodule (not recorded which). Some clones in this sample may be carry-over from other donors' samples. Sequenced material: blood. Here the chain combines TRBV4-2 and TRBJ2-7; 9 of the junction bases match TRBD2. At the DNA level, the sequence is TGTGCCAGCAGCCAAGAGCCAGCGGGAGGCTACGAGCAGTACTTC. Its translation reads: CASSQEPAGGYEQYF.